This T cell receptor beta chain was captured in a study of cytomegalovirus exposure and HLA in healthy donors. Germline-derived CDR1 and CDR2 are SGDLS and YYNGEE. The CDR3 length is 13 residues. V was trimmed by 3 bases and J by 2 bases, leaving 8 bases between them. PCR amplification relied on 60 Vbeta primers (plus 13 Jbeta primers). The method was immunoSEQ multiplex PCR; TCRdb's version includes in-frame clones alone and lacks a portion of them. The table includes about 210,000 clones, 82% detected once. The sequence came from a man aged 35-49 years in good health and CMV-seropositive. Sample: PBMCs. The chain is built from TRBV9 and TRBJ1-1; no clear D gene. CDR3 sequence reads: CASSAGSNTEAFF. CDR3 in DNA: TGTGCCAGCAGCGCTGGGAGTAACACTGAAGCTTTCTTT.